This T cell receptor (beta chain) was sequenced in a study of control samples from healthy donors and cancer patients. Measured with immunoSEQ multiplex PCR; TCRdb has only the in-frame clones, and not every one. The repertoire consists of 150,000 to 200,000 clones, with approximately 86% occurring once and the leading ten covering approximately 1.6%. CDR3 size: 16 residues. J was trimmed by 6 bases and V by 4 bases; bases with no gene match: 16. CDR1 is SGHRS, CDR2 YFSETQ, per germline. This rearrangement joins TRBV5-1 to TRBJ2-7; 7 positions agree with TRBD2. The clonotype comes from a man younger than 35 in good health. The sequencing input was blood. CDR3 residues: CASSPWRTSAPVEQYF. CDR3 nucleotide sequence: TGCGCCAGCAGCCCCTGGCGAACTAGCGCCCCGGTCGAGCAGTACTTC.